A single sample gave rise to the 16 T cell receptor beta chains below, sequenced in a study of T-cell reconstitution after alpha-beta-depleted transplantation in children. The TCRbeta library incorporated unique molecular identifiers. TCRdb fed the PCR reads into MiXCR, producing one record per CDR3 protein. Of 84,000 or so distinct CDR3 sequences listed, around 16% are singletons. The source material was PBMCs, mostly from graft donor cells, sampled 180 days after TCRalphabeta/CD19-depleted stem cell transplant. These receptors all come from a male patient between 2 and 9 years old who had a stem cell transplant for acute lymphoblastic leukemia, so the T cells may come from the graft donor.

This clonotype came up many times. V gene TRBV7-9 combines with J gene TRBJ2-1, with D uncertain. Trimming took 0 bases from V and 0 from J, leaving 3 bases between them. CDR1 SEHNR and CDR2 FQNEAQ come from the germline V gene (reference sequence). The CDR3 is 14 residues long. The CDR3 is CASSLAGSYNEQFF. The CDR3 DNA is TGTGCCAGCAGCTTAGCAGGCTCCTACAATGAGCAGTTCTTC. Full variable domain (missing parts from reference TRBV7-9 and TRBJ2-1): DTGVSQNPRHKITKRGQNVTFRCDPISEHNRLYWYRQTLGQGPEFLTYFQNEAQLEKSRLLSDRFSAERPKGSFSTLEIQRTEQGDSAMYLCASSLAGSYNEQFFGPGTRLTVL.

This rearrangement joins TRBV7-9 to TRBJ2-1, with a weak D call TRBD2 (6 bases). Trimming left V 1 base short and J 9 bases short, with 7 bases between. The germline CDR1 and CDR2 sequences are SEHNR and FQNEAQ (reference sequence). The CDR3 has 12 residues. The CDR3 DNA follows: TGTGCCAGCAGCTTAGTAGCGGCTGAGCAGTTCTTC. It is translated as CASSLVAAEQFF.

The genes are TRBV5-1 and TRBJ2-4; D gene ambiguous. The germline gives CDR1 SGHRS, CDR2 YFSETQ. This CDR3 has 13 amino acids. V was pared by 3 bases and J by 3 bases, with 7 bases between. The CDR3 region is CASSSSGKNIQYF. CDR3 coding DNA: TGCGCCAGCAGCTCATCGGGCAAAAACATTCAGTACTTC.

The genes are TRBV7-2 and TRBJ2-5; a weak D match, TRBD1 (6 bases). The length of the CDR3 is 15 residues. The germline V gene has CDR1 SGHTA and CDR2 FQGNSA. Trimming pared 0 bases from V and 11 bases from J, leaving 19 bases between. The DNA of the CDR3 is TGTGCCAGCAGCTTAGCAAGGGGGTTCCTTTCGGGACAGTACTTC. It yields the protein CASSLARGFLSGQYF.

The chain uses TRBV4-1 and TRBJ1-6; D remains ambiguous. V lost 3 bases and J 12 bases, leaving 9 bases between the germline ends. Germline assignment: CDR1 MGHRA and CDR2 YSYEKL. This CDR3 contains 12 residues. The CDR3 region has the DNA TGCGCCAGCAGCCAGGCCGGGGAACCCCTCCACTTT. Its protein product is CASSQAGEPLHF.

Of note for this clonotype: A read error may explain this, as a much larger clone is one base away. The V gene is TRBV10-2, the J gene TRBJ2-5, with D perhaps matching TRBD1 or TRBD2 (5 bases each). Per the germline V gene, CDR1 is WSHSY and CDR2 is SAAADI. The CDR3 has 14 residues. Trimming cost V 2 bases and J 4 bases, with 11 bases left between them. In DNA, the CDR3 is TGCGCCAGCAGTGAGGCAGGGAGAGTAGAGACCCAGTACTTC. Translation gives CASSEAGRVETQYF.

The V gene is TRBV9, the J gene TRBJ2-7; TRBD1 might be the D (6 bases). This CDR3 has 14 residues. Germline V lookup: CDR1 SGDLS, CDR2 YYNGEE. V was trimmed by 4 bases and J by 6 bases, leaving 17 bases between them. For the CDR3, the DNA is TGTGCCAGCAGCCATTACCTACAGGGTTCCGAGCAGTACTTC. This gives the protein CASSHYLQGSEQYF.

This clonotype was found a few times. The rearrangement links TRBV7-2 to TRBJ1-1, with 8 bases fitting TRBD1. With 2 bases clipped from V and 3 bases from J, the junction kept 5 bases outside the gene matches. This CDR3 has 15 residues. CDR1 is SGHTA, CDR2 FQGNSA, per germline. The CDR3, as DNA: TGTGCCAGCAGCTTAAGCAGGGGGCCGGACACTGAAGCTTTCTTT. It translates to CASSLSRGPDTEAFF.

This clonotype was counted only a few times. This chain joins TRBV6-2 or TRBV6-3 and TRBJ2-1; 12 bases are shared with TRBD2. Unmatched junction bases numbered 6, after V lost 8 bases and J lost 4 bases. The CDR3 has 15 residues. CDR1 is MNHEY, CDR2 SVGEGT, per germline. This CDR3 is CASSTSGGFYNEQFF. CDR3 nucleotides: TGTGCCAGCTCCACTAGCGGGGGGTTTTACAATGAGCAGTTCTTC.

This clonotype came up a few times. The V gene is TRBV27, the J gene TRBJ2-3; D is undetermined. The length of the CDR3 is 15 residues. Germline V CDR1 and CDR2: MNHEY, SMNVEV (reference sequence). Deletions cut 2 bases from V and 6 bases from J, with 15 bases between. In DNA form, the CDR3 reads TGTGCCAGCAGTTTACCGGGTGGGAAGCATGATACGCAGTATTTT. Amino acid sequence: CASSLPGGKHDTQYF.

The rearrangement links TRBV11-2 to TRBJ1-2; possibly TRBD1 for D (5 bases). The CDR3 loop spans 20 amino acids. The germline gives CDR1 SGHAT, CDR2 FQNNGV. The V end was cut by 0 bases, the J end by 8 bases, with 31 bases between. CDR3 loop: CASSLEFDGAGVLGWSGYTF. In DNA, the CDR3 is TGTGCCAGCAGCTTAGAATTTGATGGGGCGGGTGTGTTGGGATGGTCCGGCTACACCTTC. The full variable domain, completed using reference TRBV11-2 and TRBJ1-2, is EAGVAQSPRYKIIEKRQSVAFWCNPISGHATLYWYQQILGQGPKLLIQFQNNGVVDDSQLPKDRFSAERLKGVDSTLKIQPAKLEDSAVYLCASSLEFDGAGVLGWSGYTFGSGTRLTVV.

For the CDR3, the DNA is TGCAGCGTTGAATTAGACAACTCCTACGAGCAGTACTTC. Translated: CSVELDNSYEQYF. The chain joins TRBV29-1 to TRBJ2-7, with D unresolved. Germline V CDR1 and CDR2: SQVTM, ANQGSEA. V was pared by 2 bases and J by 0 bases, with 8 bases between. This CDR3 contains 13 residues.

This clonotype has a handful of counts. The chain links TRBV4-2 to TRBJ1-1, with D perhaps matching TRBD1 (6 bases). CDR1 LGHNA and CDR2 YNFKEQ come from the germline V gene. With 4 bases removed from V and 2 bases from J, the gap between germline ends came to 14 bases. This CDR3 is built from 15 residues. The CDR3 sequence: CASSRNWDTNTEAFF. CDR3 DNA sequence: TGTGCCAGCAGCCGAAACTGGGACACCAACACTGAAGCTTTCTTT.

Regarding this clonotype: This sequence may be a read error, since a much larger clone differs from it by one base. V usage is TRBV5-1 and J usage is TRBJ2-7; D may be TRBD1 or TRBD2 (5 bases each). CDR3 size: 16 residues. Germline V gene sequence: CDR1 SGHRS, CDR2 YFSETQ. The DNA for the CDR3 is TGCTCCAGCAGCCAATCCCGGGACGTCAGCTCCTACGAGCAGTACTTC. This codes for CSSSQSRDVSSYEQYF.

CDR3 sequence (DNA): TGTGCCAGCAGTTTCCCGACAGGTTGGGCAGATACGCAGTATTTT. Residues: CASSFPTGWADTQYF. The chain is built from TRBV6-2 or TRBV6-3 and TRBJ2-3; tentatively, D is TRBD1 (6 bases). Trimming removed 4 bases from V and 4 bases from J, with 15 bases in between. The germline CDR1 and CDR2 sequences are MNHEY and SVGEGT. There are 15 residues in the CDR3.

V and J are TRBV11-2 and TRBJ1-6, with 8 bases that match TRBD1. Losses at the gene ends were 5 bases for V and 5 bases for J; bases not matched to a gene: 2. Germline V CDR1 and CDR2: SGHAT, FQNNGV. The CDR3 is made up of 14 amino acids. The chain's CDR3 is CASSPGQDNSPLHF. DNA for the CDR3: TGTGCCAGCAGCCCGGGACAGGATAATTCACCCCTCCACTTT.